These 9 T cell receptor beta chains originate from one sample sequenced in a study of response to subunit inactivated influenza vaccine. TCRdb itself ran the RT-PCR reads through MiXCR, one entry per CDR3 protein. Of around 570,000 distinct CDR3 sequences listed, approximately 11% were seen once; the top ten hold 11%. The data also belong to a second study, concerning T cells expressing NK-cell markers. This second report adds: The authors made TCR beta cDNA libraries by 5'RACE template switching. This switching added a universal primer site and UMIs.

This sample comprised PBMCs from blood, obtained on the day of vaccination. Receptors originate from a man aged 50 to 60 who received an inactivated influenza vaccine.

This chain joins TRBV2 and TRBJ2-4; TRBD1 is a possible D gene (6 bases). V was shortened by 6 bases and J by 7 bases, with 19 bases between the two germline ends. The CDR3 sequence is 15 residues long. Germline assignment: CDR1 SNHLY and CDR2 FYNNEI. In nucleotides, the CDR3 is TGTGCCAGCAGGGGGGACAACTCAGCCAGGAACATTCAGTACTTC. Translation: CASRGDNSARNIQYF.

This rearrangement joins TRBV21-1 to TRBJ2-5; TRBD2 is the table's D call, not checked against the DNA. TRBV21-1 is described as a pseudogene. CDR3 length: 14 amino acids. This CDR3 reads CASRIRAGCETQYF. DNA for the CDR3: TGTGCCAGCAGGATACGAGCGGGGTGCGAGACCCAGTACTTC.

This clonotype was seen more than once but under ten times. V and J are TRBV7-6 and TRBJ2-3; 8 bases align to TRBD1. Looked up from germline, CDR1 is SGHVS and CDR2 is FNYEAQ. The CDR3 consists of 15 residues. V shed 4 bases and J 1 base; nucleotides not matched to a gene: 4. CDR3 protein: CASSSGGARTDTQYF. The CDR3 coding sequence is TGTGCCAGCAGCTCAGGGGGCGCACGCACAGATACGCAGTATTTT.

This clonotype occurred a few times. This sequence joins TRBV7-2 and TRBJ1-5; no reliable D call. V was pared by 2 bases and J by 7 bases, with 6 bases between. This CDR3 spans 12 amino acids. The V gene's germline CDR1 is SGHTA and CDR2 FQGNSA. The CDR3 loop is CASSLMGQPQHF. The DNA for the CDR3 is TGTGCCAGCAGCTTAATGGGACAGCCCCAGCATTTT.

This clonotype was seen more than once but under ten times. The DNA of the CDR3 is TGTGCCAGCAGCGGGGCTAGGGAAGATACGCAGTATTTT. Its translation is CASSGAREDTQYF. The V call is TRBV7-9, the J call TRBJ2-3; D may be TRBD1 (5 bases). Looked up from germline, CDR1 is SEHNR and CDR2 is FQNEAQ (reference sequence). V dropped 5 bases and J dropped 5 bases, with 11 bases sitting between them. The CDR3 length is 13 residues.

There are a few counts of this clonotype. This chain uses TRBV28 with TRBJ1-1; D uncertain. The germline gives CDR1 MDHEN, CDR2 SYDVKM. V was pared by 3 bases and J by 5 bases, with 7 bases between. The CDR3 loop spans 12 amino acids. Here the CDR3 reads CASSFMFTEAFF. The CDR3 DNA is TGTGCCAGCAGTTTTATGTTTACTGAAGCTTTCTTT. Filled out from reference TRBV28 and TRBJ1-1, the complete variable domain reads DVKVTQSSRYLVKRTGEKVFLECVQDMDHENMFWYRQDPGLGLRLIYFSYDVKMKEKGDIPEGYSVSREKKERFSLILESASTNQTSMYLCASSFMFTEAFFGQGTRLTVV.

The genes are TRBV18 and TRBJ2-3, with 8 nucleotides matching TRBD2. V was pared by 3 bases and J by 3 bases, with 8 bases of the junction left unmatched. The CDR3 sequence is 16 residues long. The germline gives CDR1 KGHSH, CDR2 LQKENI. The CDR3 sequence: CASSPFGTSLTDTQYF. The CDR3 DNA follows: TGTGCCAGCTCACCCTTCGGGACTAGTTTGACAGATACGCAGTATTTT. Variable domain in full (rest from reference TRBV18 and TRBJ2-3): NAGVMQNPRHLVRRRGQEARLRCSPMKGHSHVYWYRQLPEEGLKFMVYLQKENIIDESGMPKERFSAEFPKEGPSILRIQQVVRGDSAAYFCASSPFGTSLTDTQYFGPGTRLTVL.

This clonotype was observed at least ten times. The chain recombines TRBV5-1 with TRBJ1-1; D unclear. Trimming pared 1 base from V and 0 bases from J, leaving 7 bases between. This CDR3 has 14 amino acids. The germline V gene encodes CDR1 SGHRS and CDR2 YFSETQ. As DNA, the CDR3 is TGCGCCAGCAGCTTGAATCGGATGAACACTGAAGCTTTCTTT. The encoded protein is CASSLNRMNTEAFF.

The chain links TRBV5-1 to TRBJ2-5; the match to TRBD1 covers 7 bases. CDR1 SGHRS and CDR2 YFSETQ come from the germline V gene. V was pared by 4 bases and J by 2 bases, with 5 bases of the junction left unmatched. The CDR3 covers 14 residues. The DNA for the CDR3 is TGCGCCAGCAGCAGTGGGGACAGACAAGAGACCCAGTACTTC. This codes for CASSSGDRQETQYF.